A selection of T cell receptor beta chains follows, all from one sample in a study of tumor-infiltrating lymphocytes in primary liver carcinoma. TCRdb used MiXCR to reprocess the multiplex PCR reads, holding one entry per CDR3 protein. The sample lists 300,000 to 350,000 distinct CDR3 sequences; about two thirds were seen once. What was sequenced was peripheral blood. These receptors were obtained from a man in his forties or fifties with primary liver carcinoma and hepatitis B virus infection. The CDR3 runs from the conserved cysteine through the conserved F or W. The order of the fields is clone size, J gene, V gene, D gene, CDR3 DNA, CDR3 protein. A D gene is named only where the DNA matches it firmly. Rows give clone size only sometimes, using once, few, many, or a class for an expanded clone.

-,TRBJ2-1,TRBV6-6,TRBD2,TGTGCCAGCAGTTACTCCGGGACTAGCGGGATTCATGAGCAGTTCTTC,CASSYSGTSGIHEQFF
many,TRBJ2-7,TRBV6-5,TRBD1,TGTGCCAGCAGCCCTAGGACAGGGGGCCACGAGCAGTACTTC,CASSPRTGGHEQYF
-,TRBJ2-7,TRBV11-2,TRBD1,TGTGCCGGCAACCGTACACAGGGGGCGGGCGAGCAGTACTTC,CAGNRTQGAGEQYF
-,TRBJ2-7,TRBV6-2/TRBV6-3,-,TGTGCCAGTTCGGGTAGTGAGAGGGCCTGGAACGAGCAGTACTTC,CASSGSERAWNEQYF
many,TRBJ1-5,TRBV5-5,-,TGTGCCAGCAGCGTTAGGGGAAATCAGCCCCAGCATTTT,CASSVRGNQPQHF
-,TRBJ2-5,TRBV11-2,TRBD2,TGTACCAGCAGTTGGGGCGGGACTAGCGGGAAGTTGCCCCAAGAGACCCAGTACTTC,CTSSWGGTSGKLPQETQYF
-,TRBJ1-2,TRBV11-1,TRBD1,TGTGCCGGCAGCTCGGGACAGAACTATGGCTACACATTC,CAGSSGQNYGYTF
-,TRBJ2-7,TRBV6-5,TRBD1,TGTGCCAGCAGCCTCCGGACAGGGAGTGCCTACGAGCAATACTTC,CASSLRTGSAYEQYF
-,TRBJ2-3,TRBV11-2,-,TGTGCCTCCGGGCAGACCACAGATACGCAGTATTTC,CASGQTTDTQYF
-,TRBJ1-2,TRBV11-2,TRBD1,TGTGCCAGCAGCTTAGGATTTCAGGGGGCGCGAGGCTACACCTTC,CASSLGFQGARGYTF
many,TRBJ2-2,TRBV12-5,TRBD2,TGTGCTAGTGGTCCTAGCGGGACGAACACCGGGGAGCTGTTTTTT,CASGPSGTNTGELFF
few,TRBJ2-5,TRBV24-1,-,TGTGCCACCAGTGATAACAGGGTCCAAGAGACCCAGTACTTC,CATSDNRVQETQYF
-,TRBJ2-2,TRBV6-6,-,TGCGCCAGCAGTTACGTAGGGGGAGTGAGCGGGGAGCTGTTTTTT,CASSYVGGVSGELFF
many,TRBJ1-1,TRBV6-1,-,TGTGCCAGCAGTGTGGACCGATCGAACACTGAAGCTTTCTTT,CASSVDRSNTEAFF
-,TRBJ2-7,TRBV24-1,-,TGTGCCACCAGTGAGGGGGAAGGCTTCTACGAGCAGTACTTC,CATSEGEGFYEQYF
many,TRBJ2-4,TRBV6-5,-,TGTGCCAGCAAACGCGACAGATCAGGGATTCAGTACTTC,CASKRDRSGIQYF
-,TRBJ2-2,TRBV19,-,TGTGCCAGTAGTAGGACTCTTGCCGGGGAGCTGTTTTTT,CASSRTLAGELFF
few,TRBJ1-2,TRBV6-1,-,TGTGCCAGCGGAGTCAAGGGGTCGGGTAGGGGCTACACCTTC,CASGVKGSGRGYTF
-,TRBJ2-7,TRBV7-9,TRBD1,TGTGCCAGCAGCTGGGGGACAGGGCGCTCCTACGAGCAGTACTTC,CASSWGTGRSYEQYF
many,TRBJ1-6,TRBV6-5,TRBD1,TGTGCCAGCAGTTACGCGTTCGGACAGGGGTTTGGTCCCCTCCACTTT,CASSYAFGQGFGPLHF
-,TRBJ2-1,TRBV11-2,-,TGTGCCAGCAGCTTAGATATCACAGCTAATGAGGAATTCTTC,CASSLDITANEEFF
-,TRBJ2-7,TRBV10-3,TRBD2,TGTGTCACCAGTGAGCGGACTAGCGGGATCGAGCAGTACTTC,CVTSERTSGIEQYF
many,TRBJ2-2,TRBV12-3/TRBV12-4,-,TGTGCCAGCAGTTTCCGGCCACTTTCTACCCAGACCGGGGAGCTGTTTTTT,CASSFRPLSTQTGELFF
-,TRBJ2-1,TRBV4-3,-,TGCGCCAGCAGCCAAGAGGGGGATGAGCAGTTATTC,CASSQEGDEQLF
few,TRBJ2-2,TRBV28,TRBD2,TGTGCCAGCAGGACTAGCTCCCGGGAGCTGTTTTTT,CASRTSSRELFF
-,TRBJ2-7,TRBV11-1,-,TGTGCAAGCAGTCGTACCAGGACCAGGGAGATGTCCGAGCAGTACTTC,CASSRTRTREMSEQYF
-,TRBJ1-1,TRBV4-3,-,TGCGCCAGTAACCAAGATCTGGAAGGAGACGATGAAGCTTTCTTT,CASNQDLEGDDEAFF